This TCR beta chain was found in a study of blood T cell repertoires in COVID-19. About the study: PBMCs, B-cell-depleted T cells, or T cells were the source of the cDNA or gDNA that made up the material.

This clone was counted once. In the original workflow: The authors estimated nucleated cell counts from reference gene primer amplification. Assay: immunoSEQ multiplex PCR; the TCRdb copy retains only in-frame clones and omits some. V and J calls and clone size are given by that table; D and trimming were obtained from the DNA. The table has 250,000 to 350,000 clones, around 84% seen once; the top ten hold roughly a tenth. The cohort comprised adults aged about 18 to 90 years residing in 20 to 30 US areas. The material sequenced was PBMCs or T cells enriched from blood (not recorded which). This TCR was sampled from a woman between 18 and 30 years old who had recovered from COVID-19.

The CDR3: CASSLPGQETEAFF. The CDR3 DNA reads TGTGCCAGCAGTTTACCGGGACAGGAGACTGAAGCTTTCTTT. The J gene is TRBJ1-1, the V gene TRBV27, with 8 nucleotides matching TRBD1. V gave up 2 bases and J gave up 5 bases; unmatched junction bases: 4. Germline V gene sequence: CDR1 MNHEY, CDR2 SMNVEV (reference sequence). The CDR3 runs to 14 residues.